This entry concerns a single T cell receptor beta chain. Its antigen is unknown. Only in-frame clones appear in the TCRdb table, and some are missing; sequencing was by immunoSEQ multiplex PCR. Of 95,000 to 100,000 clones detected, roughly 91% appear once; the ten largest clones hold around 6.6%. Every patient was affected by relapse after autologous stem cell transplantation, while exposure to brentuximab vedotin was not uniform. This entry is derived from a study of PD-1 blockade in classical Hodgkin lymphoma. Background on the study: The nivolumab dose that patients received was 3 mg/kg, given intravenously every 2 weeks. Whole-study findings and limits: The baseline diversity of complete responders showed similarity to that of newly diagnosed patients. CD8+ TCR diversity did not rise significantly by C4D1, unlike CD4+. Patients starting nivolumab under 1 year after ASCT were excluded.

This CDR3 is 14 amino acids long. CDR1 is SNHLY and CDR2 is FYNNEI in the germline V gene. V was trimmed by 3 bases and J by 1 base, leaving 9 bases between them. The sequences come from peripheral blood mononuclear cells (PBMCs), collected before the second cycle of nivolumab. V and J are TRBV2 and TRBJ1-1; no definite D call. The TCR sequence derives from a human donor with classical Hodgkin lymphoma. As DNA, the CDR3 is TGTGCCAGCAGTGACCTCATACAGAACACTGAAGCTTTCTTT. Amino acid sequence: CASSDLIQNTEAFF.